This T cell receptor (beta chain) was found in a study of blood T cell repertoires in COVID-19. Authors' data handling: Nucleated cell number was recorded as an estimate derived from reference gene primer amplification. The repertoire was sequenced with immunoSEQ multiplex PCR; TCRdb's copy has only in-frame clones and lacks some. That table is the source of V, J and clone size, and D and trimming were worked out from the DNA. The sample yields some 97,000 clones, 85% to 90% seen once. The sequenced sample consisted of peripheral blood. The sequence came from a human donor in a cohort sampled during active COVID-19.

The DNA of the CDR3 is TGTGCCACCAGCAGAGTTATGGGAGGTATCTACGAGCAGTACTTC. This codes for CATSRVMGGIYEQYF. This sequence joins TRBV15 and TRBJ2-7; D possibly corresponds to TRBD2 (6 bases). The germline CDR1 and CDR2 sequences are LNHNV and YYDKDF (reference sequence). CDR3 size: 15 residues. With 1 base removed from V and 3 bases from J, the gap between germline ends came to 13 bases.